This TCR beta chain stems from a study of shared clonotypes between healthy human individuals (dated by TCRdb to 2019 to 2021). As for the study more broadly: Two women and three men aged 18 to 49 years were included in the cohort. To estimate repertoire size and how much clonotype sharing occurs between individuals, the study deeply sequenced the blood TCR repertoires of several healthy adults. Each donor's leukapheresis produced roughly between roughly 0.94 and 9.5 billion PBMCs. Different laboratories and diverse techniques were used to prepare libraries and sequence TCR repertoires, to increase sequencing depth and limit assay-specific biases. For each donor, three plates each were used for CD4 naive and CD4 memory, two plates were used for CD8 naive, and one plate was used for CD8 memory. The study at large found these results: Estimated clonotype richness was generally larger for naive than for memory subsets. Rarefaction of sorted-subset datasets indicated incomplete sequencing despite the large sequencing depth. Because the study included a small number of donors, the genetic and exposure-history diversity represented was limited. Pairwise subsampling led to the expectation that sequencing depth would affect the degree of clonotype sharing among donors. Only blood was sampled, and tissue TCR repertoires likely differ from those in blood. Higher generation probabilities were observed for clonotypes shared by all four sorted-subset donors than for non-shared clonotypes. When a few donors were compared, the shared fraction of clonotypes was 5% to 6.5% for naive CD4, more than 3% for naive CD8, more than 2% for memory CD4, and 0.35% to 0.4% for memory CD8.

Including cysteine and phenylalanine, the CDR3 has 14 amino acids. This entry keeps only the CDR3 DNA: 42 bases, framed from base 1. Deletion took 5 bases off V and 3 bases off J, with a span of 13 bases between the germline ends. Taken from the germline V gene, the CDR1 and CDR2 loops are MNHEY and SVGAGI. Using the deep immunoSEQ assay, multiplex PCR amplified TCR CDR3 regions from genomic DNA. Genomic DNA extracted from each cell subset was distributed evenly over all wells of several immunoSEQ 96-well plates, and each plate served as one replicate. For sorted subsets, 150 to 250 ng genomic DNA, equal to tens of thousands of T cell genomes, was loaded into each replicate PCR. Purified libraries were measured with a Qubit 3.0 fluorometer, size-checked on a Bioanalyzer 2100, and measured again with the KAPA Library Quantification kit. Each immunoSEQ 96-well plate was sequenced on its own single-read 150-cycle Illumina NextSeq 550 flow cell. The authors' analysis ran thus. The immunoSEQ output contained only junctional sequences without quality scores, so filtering could not match that applied to full-length reads. To assign V/J genes and CDR3, sequences were annotated against IMGT germline references using PyIR, a Python wrapper for IgBLAST v1.9. Reads were filtered out if the reads had weak V/J assignments (E-value above 1e-6), no CDR3, stop codons, out-of-frame junctions, or ambiguous translated residues. V3J clonotypes were defined as sequences sharing an identical inferred V gene, J gene, and CDR3 amino acid sequence. Percentage overlap between repertoires was calculated by dividing the number of shared unique clonotypes by the size of the smaller repertoire. Richness of each repertoire was evaluated using RTK rarefaction, the Chao1 estimator, and Recon v2.1 estimates of unobserved clonotypes. OLGA was used to compute generation probabilities for all TCRbeta clonotypes that the gDNA method yielded from a handful of donors. TCRdb stores this immuneACCESS table with in-frame sequences only. Part of the clones is absent; in the studies checked, under half of the shortfall reflects unresolved V genes, and no reason is known for the rest. Clone size and the V and J calls come from that table; the DNA yielded D and trimming. This sample is represented by around 1.9 million clones; 93% of them were singletons. Jointly, the top ten make up approximately 1.7% of the sample.

To note about this clone: Its antigen specificity is not known. No clone much larger than this one lies a single base away; base qualities are absent.

CD8 naive samples were CD45RO-negative cells positively selected for CCR7, giving a CD45RA+CCR7+ population that excluded TemRA cells. The donors were healthy, HIV-negative adults who had no recently reported acute infections or vaccinations. Every donor was a Caucasian adult residing in Nashville, Tennessee, USA. Blood was obtained by leukapheresis, after which PBMCs were separated by Ficoll-Histopaque density gradient centrifugation and cryopreserved in liquid nitrogen vapor phase. Analytical flow cytometry was used to check the purity and quantity of each magnetically sorted T cell population. From each sorted fraction, genomic DNA was isolated and quantified by UV absorbance on a Nanodrop 2000c.

The sequence links TRBV6-5 to TRBJ1-1; tentative D gene TRBD1, with 5 bases matching. The receptor was isolated from a man aged 18 to 29 in good health. Some clones in this sample may be carry-over from other donors' samples. The sequencing sample was made of naive CD8+ T cells from PBMCs. Interpreted using the paper, the cell subset or site label stands for: CD45RA+CCR7+. The CDR3: CASSAGGGYTEAFF. The nucleotide sequence reads TGTGCCAGCAGTGCCGGGGGGGGTTACACTGAAGCTTTCTTT.